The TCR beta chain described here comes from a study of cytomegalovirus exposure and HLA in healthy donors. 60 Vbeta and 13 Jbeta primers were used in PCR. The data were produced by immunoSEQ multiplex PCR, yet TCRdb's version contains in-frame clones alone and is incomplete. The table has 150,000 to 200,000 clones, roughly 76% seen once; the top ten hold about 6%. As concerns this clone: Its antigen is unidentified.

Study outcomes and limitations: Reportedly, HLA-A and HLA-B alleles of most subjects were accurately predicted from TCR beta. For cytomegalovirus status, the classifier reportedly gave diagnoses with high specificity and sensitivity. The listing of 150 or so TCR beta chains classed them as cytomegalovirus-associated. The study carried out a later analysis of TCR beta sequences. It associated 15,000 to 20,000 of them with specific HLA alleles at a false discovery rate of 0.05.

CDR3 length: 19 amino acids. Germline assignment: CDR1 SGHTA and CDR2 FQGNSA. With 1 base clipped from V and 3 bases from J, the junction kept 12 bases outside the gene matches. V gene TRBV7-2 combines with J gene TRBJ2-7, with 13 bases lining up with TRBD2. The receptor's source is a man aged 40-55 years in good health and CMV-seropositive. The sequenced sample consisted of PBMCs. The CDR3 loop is CASSLVGLAGNTKRYEQYF. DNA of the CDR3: TGTGCCAGCAGCTTAGTGGGACTAGCGGGGAACACCAAACGCTACGAGCAGTACTTC.